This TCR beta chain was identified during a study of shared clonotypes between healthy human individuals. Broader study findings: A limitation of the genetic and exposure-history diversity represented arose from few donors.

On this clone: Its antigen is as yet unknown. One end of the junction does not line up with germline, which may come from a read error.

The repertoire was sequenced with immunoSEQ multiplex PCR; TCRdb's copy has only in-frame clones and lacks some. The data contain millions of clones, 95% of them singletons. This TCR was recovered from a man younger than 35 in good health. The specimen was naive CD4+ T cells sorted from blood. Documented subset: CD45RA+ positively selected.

In DNA form, the CDR3 reads TGCGCCAGCAGCTCACCCTCCAACCAAGCTCGGTACGGGGAGCTATTTTTT. It specifies CASSSPSNQARYGELFF. The chain employs TRBV5-1 and TRBJ2-2; a possible D gene is TRBD2 (5 bases). Germline V lookup: CDR1 SGHRS, CDR2 YFSETQ. The CDR3 has 17 residues.